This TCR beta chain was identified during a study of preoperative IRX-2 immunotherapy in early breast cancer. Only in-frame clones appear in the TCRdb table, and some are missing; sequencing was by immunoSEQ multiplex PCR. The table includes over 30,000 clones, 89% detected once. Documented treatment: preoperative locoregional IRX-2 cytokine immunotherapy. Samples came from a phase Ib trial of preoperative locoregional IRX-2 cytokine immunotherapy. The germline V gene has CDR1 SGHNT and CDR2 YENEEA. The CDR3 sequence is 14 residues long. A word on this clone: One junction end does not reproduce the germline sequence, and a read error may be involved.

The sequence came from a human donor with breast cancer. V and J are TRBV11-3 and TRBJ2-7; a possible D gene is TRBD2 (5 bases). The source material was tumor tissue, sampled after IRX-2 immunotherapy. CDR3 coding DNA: TGTGCCAGCAGGACTGGACCTAGCTCCCACGAGCAGTACTTC. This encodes CASRTGPSSHEQYF.